Below, 17 T cell receptor beta chains from the same sample are listed, as sequenced in a study of T-cell reconstitution after alpha-beta-depleted transplantation in children. Unique molecular identifiers were incorporated during preparation of the TCRbeta library. TCRdb reprocessed the PCR reads with MiXCR, giving one entry per CDR3 protein. The sample yields around 450,000 distinct CDR3 sequences, about 16% seen once. The sample here was PBMCs, mostly from graft donor cells, taken 360 days after TCRalphabeta/CD19-depleted stem cell transplant. The receptor set was obtained from a boy in the first two years of life who had a stem cell transplant for Wiskott-Aldrich syndrome, so the T cells may come from the graft donor.

This clonotype has only a few counts. The rearrangement links TRBV6-1 to TRBJ2-7, with 11 nucleotides matching TRBD2. CDR3 size: 14 residues. Germline CDR1 MNHNS, CDR2 SASEGT. J gave up 4 bases and V 6 bases, and 5 bases lay outside the gene matches. CDR3 nucleotide sequence: TGTGCCAGCAGCCTAGCGGGAGGTATTTACGAGCAGTACTTC. Translating gives CASSLAGGIYEQYF.

The chain couples TRBV19 to TRBJ1-5, with unresolved D. The CDR3 length is 13 residues. CDR1 is LNHDA and CDR2 is SQIVND in the germline V gene (reference sequence). Trimming shortened V by 6 bases and J by 3 bases, and 9 bases separated the two germline ends. The CDR3 coding sequence is TGTGCCAGTAGGAGAGTTTTCAATCAGCCCCAGCATTTT. Translation: CASRRVFNQPQHF. Full variable domain (outside the CDR3, taken from reference TRBV19 and TRBJ1-5): DGGITQSPKYLFRKEGQNVTLSCEQNLNHDAMYWYRQDPGQGLRLIYYSQIVNDFQKGDIAEGYSVSREKKESFPLTVTSAQKNPTAFYLCASRRVFNQPQHFGDGTRLSIL.

Turning to this clonotype: Mismatch with germline at one junction end may stem from a read error. The gene calls are TRBV20-1 and TRBJ2-3; 9 bases map to TRBD2. This CDR3 has 15 amino acids. From germline, CDR1 is DFQATT and CDR2 SNEGSKA (reference sequence). CDR3 amino acids: CIARDPSGVVDTQYF. In DNA form, the CDR3 reads TGCATTGCTAGAGACCCTAGCGGGGTGGTAGATACGCAGTATTTT.

This clonotype was found a few times. The CDR3 reads CAIGATGELFF. The CDR3 region has the DNA TGTGCCATCGGCGCCACCGGGGAGCTGTTTTTT. The genes are TRBV10-3 and TRBJ2-2; no reliable D call. The V gene lost 8 bases and the J gene lost 4 bases, with 5 bases spanning the gap. Germline V gene lookup returns CDR1 ENHRY and CDR2 SYGVKD. The CDR3 has 11 residues.

This clonotype was picked up one time. The chain uses TRBV29-1 and TRBJ2-3; D uncertain. Germline values: CDR1 SQVTM, CDR2 ANQGSEA. The CDR3 runs 14 residues. V lost 1 base and J lost 0, with 8 bases in between. CDR3 coding DNA: TGCAGCGTTGAAGGCAGTACTAGCACAGATACGCAGTATTTT. It translates to CSVEGSTSTDTQYF.

This clonotype was observed a single time. The rearrangement links TRBV3-1 to TRBJ2-7; D might be TRBD1 or TRBD2, each matching 5 bases. Trimming left V 3 bases short and J 3 bases short, with 12 bases between. Germline assignment: CDR1 LGHDT and CDR2 YNNKEL (reference sequence). CDR3 length equals 14 residues. The CDR3 DNA is TGTGCCAGCAGCCAGAGGGGAAGGGTCTACGAGCAGTACTTC. It yields the protein CASSQRGRVYEQYF.

This clonotype was counted only a few times. The chain joins TRBV7-9 to TRBJ2-1; 8 nucleotides line up with TRBD1. The J segment lost 6 bases and the V segment lost 4 bases, leaving 8 bases of the junction unmatched. The CDR3 extends over 15 amino acids. Per germline, CDR1 SEHNR and CDR2 FQNEAQ (reference sequence). CDR3 region: CASSSMDRDGNEQFF. CDR3 DNA: TGTGCCAGCAGCTCAATGGACAGGGACGGCAATGAGCAGTTCTTC.

The rearrangement links TRBV5-1 to TRBJ2-5; unclear D gene. The V gene's germline CDR1 is SGHRS and CDR2 YFSETQ. V was trimmed by 0 bases and J by 5 bases, leaving 20 bases between them. The CDR3 covers 17 residues. The CDR3 DNA follows: TGCGCCAGCAGCTTGGAGGTGCTGGATATGGGTCGGGAGACCCAGTACTTC. This gives the protein CASSLEVLDMGRETQYF.

This clonotype was seen a few times. The V and J genes are TRBV28 and TRBJ2-3, with 8 nucleotides matching TRBD2. The CDR3 length is 17 residues. Germline assignment: CDR1 MDHEN and CDR2 SYDVKM. V lost 4 bases and J lost 6; bases outside the gene matches: 15. CDR3 nucleotide sequence: TGTGCCAGCAGTTCCCCCGGGACTAGGGATTCTCTCGATACGCAGTATTTT. It codes for CASSSPGTRDSLDTQYF.

The chain uses TRBV11-2 and TRBJ2-1; D remains unclear. CDR1 SGHAT and CDR2 FQNNGV come from the germline V gene. The CDR3 sequence is 16 residues long. V lost 0 bases and J lost 4, with 13 bases in between. The CDR3 is CASSLDLPLLYNEQFF. For the CDR3, the DNA is TGTGCCAGCAGCTTAGATCTTCCACTGCTGTACAATGAGCAGTTCTTC.

The chain has TRBV12-3 or TRBV12-4 and TRBJ2-3, with TRBD2 matching over 14 bases. CDR3 length: 17 residues. V lost 7 bases, J lost 5 bases, and 11 bases stayed unmatched. CDR3 amino acids: CASTILRLAGGRDTQYF. The DNA of the CDR3 is TGTGCCAGCACTATTCTACGACTAGCGGGAGGGAGAGATACGCAGTATTTT.

The chain carries TRBV18 and TRBJ2-1; 10 nucleotides agree with TRBD1. V was pared by 0 bases and J by 7 bases, with 3 bases of the junction left unmatched. This CDR3 has 15 residues. The germline gives CDR1 KGHSH, CDR2 LQKENI. Here the CDR3 reads CASSPPGQGRNEQFF. CDR3 nucleotides: TGTGCCAGCTCACCACCGGGACAGGGGCGGAATGAGCAGTTCTTC. The full variable domain, completed using reference TRBV18 and TRBJ2-1, is NAGVMQNPRHLVRRRGQEARLRCSPMKGHSHVYWYRQLPEEGLKFMVYLQKENIIDESGMPKERFSAEFPKEGPSILRIQQVVRGDSAAYFCASSPPGQGRNEQFFGPGTRLTVL.

This clonotype was observed a few times. This may come from a read error, since a much larger clone is one base off. The chain employs TRBV27 and TRBJ2-1, with TRBD2 identical over 7 bases. CDR1 is MNHEY, CDR2 SMNVEV, per germline (reference sequence). This CDR3 has 15 residues. J gave up 8 bases and V 5 bases, and 12 bases lay outside the gene matches. Here the CDR3 reads CASSAREARNYEQFF. The CDR3 DNA reads as TGTGCCAGCAGTGCTCGGGAGGCTCGAAACTATGAGCAGTTCTTC.

This clonotype was seen a handful of times. V usage is TRBV5-6 and J usage is TRBJ2-1, with 8 bases identical to TRBD2. From germline, CDR1 is SGHDT and CDR2 YYEEEE. The V and J ends lost 3 bases and 5 bases, in that order; junction bases with no gene match: 13. This CDR3 region has 17 residues. The CDR3 DNA follows: TGTGCCAGCAGCTCGACTAGCGACCATGGAACCGACAATGAGCAGTTCTTC. As protein: CASSSTSDHGTDNEQFF.

This clonotype was picked up many times. The chain joins TRBV12-3 or TRBV12-4 to TRBJ2-3, with 9 bases identical to TRBD2. This CDR3 contains 16 residues. Trimming removed 1 base from V and 4 bases from J; junction bases left unmatched: 6. CDR3 nucleotide sequence: TGTGCCAGCAGTTTAGTTGGCGGGAGGGTCGCAGATACGCAGTATTTT. This translates into CASSLVGGRVADTQYF.

The genes are TRBV18 and TRBJ2-5; 8 bases align to TRBD2. Germline V gives CDR1 KGHSH, CDR2 LQKENI. This CDR3 spans 19 amino acids. With V trimmed by 1 base and J by 2 bases, 15 bases remained unmatched. The CDR3 bases are TGTGCCAGCTCACCACAGGAGATTAGCGGGGACATGCTTCAAGAGACCCAGTACTTC. Its protein is CASSPQEISGDMLQETQYF.

This clonotype was seen a handful of times. The chain carries TRBV2 and TRBJ2-1; D not resolved. The ends were cut back, 1 base at V and 9 bases at J, with 13 bases in the middle. The CDR3 extends over 14 amino acids. Germline lookup yields CDR1 SNHLY and CDR2 FYNNEI. Written as DNA, the CDR3 is TGTGCCAGCAGTGAAGGAAACGGGTGGGGTGAGCAGTTCTTC. Translated: CASSEGNGWGEQFF.